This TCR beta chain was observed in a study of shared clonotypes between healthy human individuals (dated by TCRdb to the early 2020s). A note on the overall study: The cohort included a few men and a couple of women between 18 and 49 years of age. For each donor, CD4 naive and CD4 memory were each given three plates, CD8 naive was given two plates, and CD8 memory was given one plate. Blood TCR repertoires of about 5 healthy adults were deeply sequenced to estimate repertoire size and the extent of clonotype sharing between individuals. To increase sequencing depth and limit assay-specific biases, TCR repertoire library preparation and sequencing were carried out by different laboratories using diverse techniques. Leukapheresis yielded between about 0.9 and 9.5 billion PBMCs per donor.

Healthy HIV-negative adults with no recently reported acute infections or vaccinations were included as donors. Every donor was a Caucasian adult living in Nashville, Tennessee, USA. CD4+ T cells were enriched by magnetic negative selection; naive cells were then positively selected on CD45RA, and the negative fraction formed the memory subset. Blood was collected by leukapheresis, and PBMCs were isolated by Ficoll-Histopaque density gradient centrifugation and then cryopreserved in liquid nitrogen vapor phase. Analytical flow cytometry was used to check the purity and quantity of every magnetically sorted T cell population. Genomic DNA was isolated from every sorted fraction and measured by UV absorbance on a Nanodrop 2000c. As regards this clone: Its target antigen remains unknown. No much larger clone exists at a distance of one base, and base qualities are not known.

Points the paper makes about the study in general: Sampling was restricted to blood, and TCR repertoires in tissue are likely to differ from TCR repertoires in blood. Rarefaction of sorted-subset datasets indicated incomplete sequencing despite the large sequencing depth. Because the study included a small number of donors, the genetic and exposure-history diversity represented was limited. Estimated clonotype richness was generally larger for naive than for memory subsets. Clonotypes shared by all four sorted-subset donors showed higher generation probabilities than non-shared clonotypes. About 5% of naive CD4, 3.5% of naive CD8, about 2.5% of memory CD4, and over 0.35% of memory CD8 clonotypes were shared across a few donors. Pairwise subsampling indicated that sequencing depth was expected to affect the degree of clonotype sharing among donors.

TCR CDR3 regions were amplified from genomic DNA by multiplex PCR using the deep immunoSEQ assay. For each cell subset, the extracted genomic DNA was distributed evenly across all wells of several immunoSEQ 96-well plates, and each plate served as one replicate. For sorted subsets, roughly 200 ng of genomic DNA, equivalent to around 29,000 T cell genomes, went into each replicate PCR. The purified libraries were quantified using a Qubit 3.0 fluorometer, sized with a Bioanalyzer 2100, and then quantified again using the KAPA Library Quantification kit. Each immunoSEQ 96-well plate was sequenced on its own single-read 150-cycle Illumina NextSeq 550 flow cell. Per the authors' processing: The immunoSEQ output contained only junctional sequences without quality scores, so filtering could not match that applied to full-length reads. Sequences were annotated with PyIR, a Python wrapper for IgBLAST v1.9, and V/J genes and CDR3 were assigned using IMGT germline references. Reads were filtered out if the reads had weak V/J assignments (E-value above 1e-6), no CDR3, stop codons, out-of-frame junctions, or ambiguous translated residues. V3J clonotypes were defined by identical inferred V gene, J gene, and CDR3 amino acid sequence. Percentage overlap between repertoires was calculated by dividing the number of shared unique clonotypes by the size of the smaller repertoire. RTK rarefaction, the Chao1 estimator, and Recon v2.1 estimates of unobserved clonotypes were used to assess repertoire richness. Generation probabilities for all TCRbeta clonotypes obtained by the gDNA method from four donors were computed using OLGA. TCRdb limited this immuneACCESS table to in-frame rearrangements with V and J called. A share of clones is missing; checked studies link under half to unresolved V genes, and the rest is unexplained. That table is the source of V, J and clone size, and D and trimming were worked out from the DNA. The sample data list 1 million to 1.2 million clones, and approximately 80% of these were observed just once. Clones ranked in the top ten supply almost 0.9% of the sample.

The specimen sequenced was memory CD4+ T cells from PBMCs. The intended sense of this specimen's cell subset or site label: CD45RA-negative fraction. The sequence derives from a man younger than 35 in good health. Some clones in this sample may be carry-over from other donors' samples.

CDR3 loop: CASNSLTQAGYF. Read as DNA, the sequence is TGTGCCAGCAACTCACTTACTCAAGCGGGGTATTTT. The V gene is TRBV5-6 and the J gene is TRBJ2-3; the D gene is perhaps TRBD2, on 6 matching bases. Based on the germline V gene, the CDR1 and CDR2 sequences are SGHDT and YYEEEE. From cysteine to phenylalanine, the CDR3 is 12 amino acids long. Kept here is only the CDR3 DNA, which spans 36 bases and is read in frame from base 1. The V end loses 6 bases and the J end loses 14 bases, and a stretch of 19 bases separates them.